This TCR beta chain was recovered during a study of blood T cell repertoires in COVID-19. TCRdb's copy holds only in-frame clones and misses some; the assay was immunoSEQ multiplex PCR. The sample has roughly 45,000 clones; about 85% are singletons. Germline values: CDR1 SGHVS, CDR2 FQNEAQ. The ends were cut back, 3 bases at V and 0 bases at J, with 15 bases in the middle. The CDR3 is made up of 18 amino acids. A few counts support this clone. The chain recombines TRBV7-8 with TRBJ2-6; D is perhaps TRBD1 (7 bases). Sequencing used peripheral blood. The clonotype originates from a man aged 45-60 years with active COVID-19. The CDR3 loop reads CASSFRAGQTSGANVLTF. The DNA of the CDR3 is TGTGCCAGCAGCTTTCGGGCGGGACAGACCTCTGGGGCCAACGTCCTGACTTTC.